This T cell receptor beta chain originates from a study of cytotoxic CD8 clonotypes in ibrutinib-treated CLL. The study's findings and limits: Public clonotypes were uncommon and contracted or stayed stable on treatment.

V was trimmed by 6 bases and J by 2 bases, leaving 11 bases between them. The CDR3 runs to 13 residues. Germline V gene data show CDR1 as MDHEN and CDR2 as SYDVKM. Worth noting for this clone: Its antigen is still unknown.

Clones were read by immunoSEQ multiplex PCR, and TCRdb kept only the in-frame ones, dropping some. The sample lists over 140,000 clones; 75% to 85% were seen once. The sequenced sample was PBMCs, obtained after 36 months of ibrutinib treatment. The chain combines TRBV28 with TRBJ2-7, with D perhaps matching TRBD1 or TRBD2 (6 bases each). The source is a human donor with chronic lymphocytic leukemia. For the CDR3, the DNA is TGTGCCAGCAGAAGAGGGGGGACCTACGAGCAGTACTTC. It specifies CASRRGGTYEQYF.